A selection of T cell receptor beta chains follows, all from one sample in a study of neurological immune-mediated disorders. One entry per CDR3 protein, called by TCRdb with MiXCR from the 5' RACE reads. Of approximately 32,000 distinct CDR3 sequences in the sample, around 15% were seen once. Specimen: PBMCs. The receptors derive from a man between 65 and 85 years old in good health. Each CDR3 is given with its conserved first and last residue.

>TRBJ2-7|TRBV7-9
CASSLARQGVWPQYF
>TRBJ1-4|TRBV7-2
CASSLSGSSEKLFF
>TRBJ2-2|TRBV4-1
CASSQDMGAHTGELFF
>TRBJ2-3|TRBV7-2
CASSLAGSSTDTQYF
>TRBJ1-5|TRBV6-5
CASSADGYNQPRHF
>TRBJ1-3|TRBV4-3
CASSQEGSHSSGNTIYF
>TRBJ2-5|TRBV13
CASSLEGQGRQETQYF
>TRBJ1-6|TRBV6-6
CASSYSRPSNSPLHF
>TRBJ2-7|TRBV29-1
CSVQGQGAAYEQYF
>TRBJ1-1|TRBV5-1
CASSLGTPWVEAFF
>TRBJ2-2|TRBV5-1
CASSRGVLNTGELFF
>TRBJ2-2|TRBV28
CASSLVRQSTGELFF
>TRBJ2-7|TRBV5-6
CASSLPGNYEQYF
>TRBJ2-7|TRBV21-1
CASSKDTTIGTGDDYEQYF
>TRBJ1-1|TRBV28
CASSFQGLNTEAFF
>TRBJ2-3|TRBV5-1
CASSWGTGGTDTQYF